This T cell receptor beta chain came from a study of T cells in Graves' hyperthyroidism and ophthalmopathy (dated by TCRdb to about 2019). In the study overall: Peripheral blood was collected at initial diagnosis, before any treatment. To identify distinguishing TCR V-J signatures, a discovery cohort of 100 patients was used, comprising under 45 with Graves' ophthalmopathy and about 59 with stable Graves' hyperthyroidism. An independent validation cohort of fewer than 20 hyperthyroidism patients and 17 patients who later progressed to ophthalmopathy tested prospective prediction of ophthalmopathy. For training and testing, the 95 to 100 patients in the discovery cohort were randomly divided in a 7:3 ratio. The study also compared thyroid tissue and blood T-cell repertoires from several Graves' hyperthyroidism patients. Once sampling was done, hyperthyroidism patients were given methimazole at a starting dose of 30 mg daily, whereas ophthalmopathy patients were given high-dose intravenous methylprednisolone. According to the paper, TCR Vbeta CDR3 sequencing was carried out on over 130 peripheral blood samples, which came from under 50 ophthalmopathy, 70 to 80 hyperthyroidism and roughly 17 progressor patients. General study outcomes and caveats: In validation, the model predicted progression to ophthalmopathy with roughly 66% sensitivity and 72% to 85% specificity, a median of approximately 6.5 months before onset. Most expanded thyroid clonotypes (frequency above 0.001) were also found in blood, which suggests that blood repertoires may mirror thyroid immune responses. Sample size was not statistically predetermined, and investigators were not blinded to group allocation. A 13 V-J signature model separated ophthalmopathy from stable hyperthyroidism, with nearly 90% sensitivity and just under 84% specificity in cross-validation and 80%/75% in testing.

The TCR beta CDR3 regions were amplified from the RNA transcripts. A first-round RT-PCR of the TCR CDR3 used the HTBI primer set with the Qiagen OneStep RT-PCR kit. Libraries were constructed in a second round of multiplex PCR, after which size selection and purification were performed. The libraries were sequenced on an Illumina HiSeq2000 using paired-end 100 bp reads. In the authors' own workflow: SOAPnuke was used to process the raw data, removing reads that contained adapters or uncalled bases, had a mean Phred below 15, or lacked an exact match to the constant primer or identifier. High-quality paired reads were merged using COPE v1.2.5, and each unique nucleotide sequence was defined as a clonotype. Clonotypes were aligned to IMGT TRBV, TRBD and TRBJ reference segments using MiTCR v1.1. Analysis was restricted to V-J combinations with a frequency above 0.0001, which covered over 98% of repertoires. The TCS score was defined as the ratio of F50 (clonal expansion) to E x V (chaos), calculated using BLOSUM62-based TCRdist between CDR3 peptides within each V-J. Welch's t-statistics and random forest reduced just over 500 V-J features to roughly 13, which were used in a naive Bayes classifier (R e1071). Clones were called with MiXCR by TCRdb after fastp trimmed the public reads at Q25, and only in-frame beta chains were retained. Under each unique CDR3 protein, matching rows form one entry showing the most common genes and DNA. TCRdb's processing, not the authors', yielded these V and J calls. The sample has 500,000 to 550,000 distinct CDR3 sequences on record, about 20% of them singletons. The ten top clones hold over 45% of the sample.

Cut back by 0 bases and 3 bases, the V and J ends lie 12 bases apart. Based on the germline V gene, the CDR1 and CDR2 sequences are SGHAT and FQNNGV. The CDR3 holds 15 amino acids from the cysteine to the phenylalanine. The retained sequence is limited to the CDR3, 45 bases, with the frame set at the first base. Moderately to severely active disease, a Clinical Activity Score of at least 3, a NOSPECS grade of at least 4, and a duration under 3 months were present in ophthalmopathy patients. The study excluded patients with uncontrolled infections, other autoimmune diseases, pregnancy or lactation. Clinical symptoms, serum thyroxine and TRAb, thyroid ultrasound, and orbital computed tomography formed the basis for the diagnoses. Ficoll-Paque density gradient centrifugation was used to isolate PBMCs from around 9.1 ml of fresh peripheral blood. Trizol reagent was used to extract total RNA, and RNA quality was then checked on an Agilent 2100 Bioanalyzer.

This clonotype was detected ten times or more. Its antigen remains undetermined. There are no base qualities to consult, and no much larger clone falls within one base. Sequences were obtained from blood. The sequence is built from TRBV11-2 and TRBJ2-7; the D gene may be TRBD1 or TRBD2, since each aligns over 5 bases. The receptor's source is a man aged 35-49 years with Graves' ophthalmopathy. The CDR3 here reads CASSLDQEGYYEQYF. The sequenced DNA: TGTGCCAGCAGCTTAGATCAAGAGGGGTACTACGAGCAGTACTTC.